This T cell receptor beta chain was documented in a study of cytomegalovirus exposure and HLA in healthy donors. Regarding the study as a whole: The classifier was said to identify cytomegalovirus status with high specificity and sensitivity. The study found most TCR sequences rare, yet found some public TCRs in many donors. The study designated about 180 TCR beta chains cytomegalovirus-associated. A few chains linked to CMV were shown in vitro to be specific for CMV antigens.

Method: immunoSEQ multiplex PCR; TCRdb's copy keeps in-frame clones and lacks some. The top ten hold approximately 0.8% of the sample, which has about 360,000 clones, roughly 85% seen once. Germline V gene data show CDR1 as MDHEN and CDR2 as SYDVKM. The V and J ends lost 5 bases and 6 bases, in that order; junction bases with no gene match: 8. This CDR3 has 16 residues. Turning to this clone: Its target is unknown.

This sequence originates from a woman aged 18-29 years in good health and CMV-seronegative. Input material: PBMCs. V gene TRBV28 combines with J gene TRBJ2-7; 15 bases are a match to TRBD2. The CDR3 DNA is TGTGCCAGCAGTCATAGGACTAGCGGGAGGGACGCCGAGCAGTACTTC. Its translation is CASSHRTSGRDAEQYF.